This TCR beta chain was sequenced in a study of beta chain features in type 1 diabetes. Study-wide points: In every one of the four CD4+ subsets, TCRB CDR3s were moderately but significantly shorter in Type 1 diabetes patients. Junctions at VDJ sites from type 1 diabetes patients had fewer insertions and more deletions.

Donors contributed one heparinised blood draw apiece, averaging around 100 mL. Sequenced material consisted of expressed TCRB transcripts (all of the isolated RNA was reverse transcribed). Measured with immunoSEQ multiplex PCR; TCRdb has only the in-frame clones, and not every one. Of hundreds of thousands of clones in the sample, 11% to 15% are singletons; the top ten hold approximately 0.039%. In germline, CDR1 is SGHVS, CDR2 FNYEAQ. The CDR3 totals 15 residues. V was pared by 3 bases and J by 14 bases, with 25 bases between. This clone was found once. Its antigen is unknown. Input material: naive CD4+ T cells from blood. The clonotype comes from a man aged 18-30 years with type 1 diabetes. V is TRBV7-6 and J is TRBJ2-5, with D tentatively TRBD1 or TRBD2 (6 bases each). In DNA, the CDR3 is TGTGCCAGCAGCTTCGGGGGCAGGGGTGCGGACTGGCAATACTTC. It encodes CASSFGGRGADWQYF.